This T cell receptor beta chain was observed in a study of T cell repertoires in ileal Crohn's disease. The sample's time point: neoterminal ileum biopsy at postoperative endoscopy, about 6 months after surgery. In germline, CDR1 is SEHNR, CDR2 FQNEAQ (reference sequence). With 4 bases clipped from V and 7 bases from J, the junction kept 0 bases outside the gene matches. The CDR3 loop spans 12 amino acids. The repertoire was sequenced with immunoSEQ multiplex PCR; TCRdb's copy has only in-frame clones and lacks some. This table holds fewer than 4,500 clones, around 85% found once. This sequence joins TRBV7-9 and TRBJ1-2; 10 nucleotides align to TRBD1. The receptor's source is an adult with Crohn's disease. Sequencing used ileal tissue. This CDR3 reads CASSWDRGGYTF. CDR3 bases: TGTGCCAGCAGCTGGGACAGGGGTGGCTACACCTTC.